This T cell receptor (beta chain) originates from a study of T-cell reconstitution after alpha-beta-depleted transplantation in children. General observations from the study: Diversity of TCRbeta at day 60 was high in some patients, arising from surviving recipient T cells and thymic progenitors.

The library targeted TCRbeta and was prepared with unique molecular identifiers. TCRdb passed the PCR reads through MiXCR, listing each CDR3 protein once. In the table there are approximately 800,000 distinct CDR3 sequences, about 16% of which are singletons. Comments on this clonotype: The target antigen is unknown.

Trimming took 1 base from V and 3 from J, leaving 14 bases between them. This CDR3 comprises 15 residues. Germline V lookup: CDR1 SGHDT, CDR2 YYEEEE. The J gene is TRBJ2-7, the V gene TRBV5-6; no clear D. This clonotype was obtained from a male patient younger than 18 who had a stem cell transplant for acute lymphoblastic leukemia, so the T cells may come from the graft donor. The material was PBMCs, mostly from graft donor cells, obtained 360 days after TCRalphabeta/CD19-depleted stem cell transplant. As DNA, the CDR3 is TGTGCCAGCAGCTTGAGTGGGTTCGGAGACTACGAGCAGTACTTC. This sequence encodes CASSLSGFGDYEQYF.